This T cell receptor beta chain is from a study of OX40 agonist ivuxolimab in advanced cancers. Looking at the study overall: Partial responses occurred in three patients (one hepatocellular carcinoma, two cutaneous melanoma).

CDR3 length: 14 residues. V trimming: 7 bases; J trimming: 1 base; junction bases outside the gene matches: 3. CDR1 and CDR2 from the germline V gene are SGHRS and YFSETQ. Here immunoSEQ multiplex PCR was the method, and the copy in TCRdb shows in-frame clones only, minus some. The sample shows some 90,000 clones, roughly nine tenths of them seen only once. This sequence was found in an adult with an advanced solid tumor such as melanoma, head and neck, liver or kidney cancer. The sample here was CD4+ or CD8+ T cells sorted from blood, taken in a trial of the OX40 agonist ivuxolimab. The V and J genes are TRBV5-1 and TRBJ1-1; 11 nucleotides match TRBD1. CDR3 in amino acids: CASGQGAENTEAFF. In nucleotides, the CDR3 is TGCGCCAGCGGACAGGGGGCGGAGAACACTGAAGCTTTCTTT.